The present entry profiles one T cell receptor (beta chain) with its context. The antigen is undetermined. At one end the junction does not follow the germline gene, possibly because of a read error. These data originate in a study of T-cell reconstitution after alpha-beta-depleted transplantation in children. Notes on the study in general: At one year after transplant, newly produced T cells mostly accounted for T-cell counts and diversity. Reportedly, alpha-beta T cells present about two months post-transplant originated from several hundred expanded clones of graft origin. There were some patients whose high TCRbeta diversity at day 60 came from surviving recipient T cells and thymic progenitors.

The germline CDR1 and CDR2 sequences are LGHNA and YNFKEQ. The CDR3 covers 15 residues. Unique molecular identifiers were used to barcode this TCRbeta library. TCRdb independently ran MiXCR on the PCR reads; one entry per CDR3 protein. Among around 440,000 distinct CDR3 sequences listed, around 15% were seen once. The sequence derives from a boy in the first two years of life who had a stem cell transplant for Wiskott-Aldrich syndrome, so the T cells may come from the graft donor. The sequences come from PBMCs, mostly from graft donor cells, collected 360 days after TCRalphabeta/CD19-depleted stem cell transplant. The rearrangement links TRBV4-2 to TRBJ2-5; tentative D call: TRBD2 (5 bases). The CDR3 nucleotides are TGTGCCAGCAGCCAAGATAGACCTAGCAGAGAGACCAAGTACTTC. This codes for CASSQDRPSRETKYF.